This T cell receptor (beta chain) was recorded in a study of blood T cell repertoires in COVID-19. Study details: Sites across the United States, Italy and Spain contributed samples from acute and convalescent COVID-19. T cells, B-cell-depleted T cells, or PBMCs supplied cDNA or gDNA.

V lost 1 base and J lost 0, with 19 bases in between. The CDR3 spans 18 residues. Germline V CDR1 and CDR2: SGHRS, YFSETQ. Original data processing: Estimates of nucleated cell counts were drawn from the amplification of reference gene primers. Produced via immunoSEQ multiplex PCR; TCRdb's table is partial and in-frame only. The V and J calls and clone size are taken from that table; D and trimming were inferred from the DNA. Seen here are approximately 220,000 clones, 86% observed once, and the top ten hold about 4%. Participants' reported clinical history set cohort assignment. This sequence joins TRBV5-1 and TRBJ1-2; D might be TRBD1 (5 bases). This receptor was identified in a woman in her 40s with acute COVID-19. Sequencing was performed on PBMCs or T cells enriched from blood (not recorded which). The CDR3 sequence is CASSLWASMRGTNYGYTF. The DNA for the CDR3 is TGCGCCAGCAGCTTGTGGGCATCCATGCGGGGCACTAACTATGGCTACACCTTC.